This TCR beta chain was found in a study of blood T cell repertoires in COVID-19. Across the study: Sites in the United States, Italy and Spain provided acute and convalescent COVID-19 samples. PBMCs, B-cell-depleted T cells, or T cells provided the cDNA or gDNA that made up the material.

The CDR3 is made up of 12 amino acids. The V gene lost 6 bases and the J gene lost 8 bases, with 10 bases spanning the gap. CDR1 SNHLY and CDR2 FYNNEI come from the germline V gene. Libraries were prepared by immunoSEQ multiplex PCR; TCRdb keeps only in-frame clonotypes and omits some of them. The sample has 200,000 to 250,000 clones; 81% are singletons. Recruits, aged about 18 to 100 years, lived in 24 US areas. This clone was seen only a few times. The sequenced material came from PBMCs or T cells enriched from blood (not recorded which). This chain joins TRBV2 and TRBJ1-4, with D possibly matching TRBD1 (5 bases). This receptor was obtained from a man aged 40-49 years who had recovered from COVID-19. CDR3 bases: TGTGCCAGCAGCGGACAAGACGAAAAACTGTTTTTT. The encoded protein is CASSGQDEKLFF.